The next 30 T cell receptor beta chains were all read from a single sample in a study of CD8+ T cells in alopecia areata. Once RNA had been extracted, it was reverse transcribed into cDNA to act as the sequencing template. Assay: immunoSEQ multiplex PCR; the TCRdb copy retains only in-frame clones and omits some. The table shows 150,000 or so clones, with around 47% occurring only once. The sample comprised CD4+ T cells sorted from blood. These receptors all come from a human donor with alopecia areata.

The V gene is TRBV7-8, the J gene TRBJ1-5, with 7 bases identical to TRBD1. Looked up from germline, CDR1 is SGHVS and CDR2 is FQNEAQ. V gave up 5 bases and J gave up 0 bases; unmatched junction bases: 10. The CDR3 runs to 17 residues. This CDR3 reads CASSETGRLNSNQPQHF. The CDR3 nucleotides read TGTGCCAGCAGCGAGACAGGGAGATTAAATAGCAATCAGCCCCAGCATTTT.

This clone turned up a few times. The gene calls are TRBV29-1 and TRBJ2-1; TRBD2 aligns across 9 bases. CDR3 length: 14 residues. Germline CDR1 is SQVTM and CDR2 is ANQGSEA. Losses at the gene ends were 4 bases for V and 0 bases for J; bases not matched to a gene: 1. CDR3 region: CSVVSGGSYNEQFF. CDR3 in DNA: TGCAGCGTTGTTAGCGGGGGCTCCTACAATGAGCAGTTCTTC.

The V gene is TRBV7-9, the J gene TRBJ2-1; TRBD2 is a possible D gene (6 bases). The CDR3 spans 14 residues. CDR1 SEHNR and CDR2 FQNEAQ come from the germline V gene (reference sequence). The V gene lost 3 bases and the J gene lost 6 bases, with 12 bases spanning the gap. The CDR3 region is CASSFGLAPNEQFF. CDR3 DNA: TGTGCCAGCAGCTTCGGGCTAGCGCCCAATGAGCAGTTCTTC.

J is TRBJ2-3 and V is TRBV7-3; 7 bases agree with TRBD2. CDR3 length: 14 amino acids. Trimming removed 5 bases from V and 3 bases from J; junction bases left unmatched: 5. Germline CDR1 SGHTA, CDR2 FQGTGA. CDR3 nucleotides: TGTGCCAGCAGCCCCGGACTAGTGACAGATACGCAGTATTTT. Amino acids: CASSPGLVTDTQYF.

The chain has TRBV5-4 and TRBJ2-3, with D possibly being TRBD2 (5 bases). Germline values: CDR1 SGHNT, CDR2 YYREEE (reference sequence). The CDR3 is 13 amino acids. Trimming removed 0 bases from V and 6 bases from J, with 8 bases in between. The CDR3 coding sequence is TGTGCCAGCAGCTTGGAGATAGCGGATACGCAGTATTTT. Protein sequence: CASSLEIADTQYF.

The V call is TRBV5-6, the J call TRBJ2-7; the match to TRBD1 covers 7 bases. CDR3 size: 14 residues. Trimming removed 7 bases from V and 2 bases from J; junction bases left unmatched: 9. Germline V lookup: CDR1 SGHDT, CDR2 YYEEEE. For the CDR3, the DNA is TGTGCCAGCGTACCCCGGACAGGAACCTACGAGCAGTACTTC. Protein: CASVPRTGTYEQYF.

This clone occurred a few times. The gene calls are TRBV5-1 and TRBJ2-6; 7 bases fit TRBD1. J gave up 4 bases and V 6 bases, and 7 bases lay outside the gene matches. Germline CDR1 and CDR2: SGHRS and YFSETQ. This CDR3 is built from 15 residues. This chain's CDR3 is CASTRQGIGANVLTF. The CDR3 region has the DNA TGCGCCAGCACCAGACAGGGCATCGGGGCCAACGTCCTGACTTTC.

J is TRBJ2-1 and V is TRBV30, with D maybe TRBD2 (6 bases). The length of the CDR3 is 14 residues. The V gene's germline CDR1 is GTSNPN and CDR2 SVGIG (reference sequence). Trimming shortened V by 2 bases and J by 2 bases, and 10 bases separated the two germline ends. The CDR3 is CAWSTGSPYNEQFF. CDR3 nucleotides: TGTGCCTGGAGTACCGGGAGCCCCTACAATGAGCAGTTCTTC. The entire variable domain, with the rest obtained from reference TRBV30 and TRBJ2-1, is as follows: SQTIHQWPATLVQPVGSPLSLECTVEGTSNPNLYWYRQAAGRGLQLLFYSVGIGQISSEVPQNLSASRPQDRQFILSSKKLLLSDSGFYLCAWSTGSPYNEQFFGPGTRLTVL.

This clone was picked up a small number of times. The chain joins TRBV19 to TRBJ2-2; 7 bases are a match to TRBD1. CDR3 length equals 18 residues. Germline CDR1 reads LNHDA; CDR2 reads SQIVND (reference sequence). V dropped 1 base and J dropped 2; count of bases not matched to a gene: 10. CDR3 coding DNA: TGTGCCAGTAGTATAGTTTTTAGGCGACAGGGAAACACCGGGGAGCTGTTTTTT. It is translated as CASSIVFRRQGNTGELFF.

The gene calls are TRBV9 and TRBJ2-2; 10 bases fit TRBD1. Germline CDR1 reads SGDLS; CDR2 reads YYNGEE. The CDR3 covers 15 residues. The trim removed 5 bases at V and 6 bases at J, leaving 7 bases unmatched. CDR3 nucleotides: TGTGCCAGCAGTCCGGGACAGGGGATATCCGGGGAGCTGTTTTTT. Translated, it gives CASSPGQGISGELFF.

The V gene is TRBV7-2, the J gene TRBJ2-3; weak D call: TRBD2 (6 bases). This CDR3 comprises 14 residues. Germline lookup yields CDR1 SGHTA and CDR2 FQGNSA. Trimming took 3 bases from V and 2 from J, leaving 9 bases between them. CDR3 sequence: CASSFGTATDTQYF. The CDR3, as DNA: TGTGCCAGCAGCTTCGGGACTGCCACAGATACGCAGTATTTT.

This clone came up once. For the CDR3, the DNA is TGTGCCAGCAGGACTAGCGGGAGGCAAGAGACCCAGTACTTC. Translating it yields CASRTSGRQETQYF. The rearrangement uses TRBV27 and TRBJ2-5, with 13 bases matching TRBD2. Trimming removed 6 bases from V and 2 bases from J; junction bases left unmatched: 0. Germline values: CDR1 MNHEY, CDR2 SMNVEV (reference sequence). There are 14 residues in the CDR3.

The chain carries TRBV5-1 and TRBJ2-1; 14 bases are a match to TRBD2. Unmatched junction bases numbered 9, after V lost 4 bases and J lost 9 bases. The CDR3 contains 16 residues. CDR1 and CDR2 (germline): SGHRS, YFSETQ. The CDR3 protein is CASSPATSGRAGEQFF. CDR3 nucleotide sequence: TGCGCCAGCAGCCCCGCGACTAGCGGGAGGGCTGGTGAGCAGTTCTTC.

This clone was detected a few times. The chain is built from TRBV30 and TRBJ2-5, with 9 bases identical to TRBD1. J lost 5 bases, V lost 0 bases, and 7 bases had no gene match. The CDR3 contains 15 residues. Germline CDR1 GTSNPN, CDR2 SVGIG (reference sequence). DNA of the CDR3: TGTGCCTGGAGTGTCGGGGACAGGGCGAAGGAGACCCAGTACTTC. Amino acids: CAWSVGDRAKETQYF.

The rearrangement uses TRBV29-1 and TRBJ2-1; 14 bases map to TRBD2. In germline, CDR1 is SQVTM, CDR2 ANQGSEA. The CDR3 covers 15 residues. The V segment lost 6 bases and the J segment 6 bases; nucleotides outside the gene matches: 7. DNA of the CDR3: TGCAGCGTGGGCCGCGGGACTAGCGGGAGCAATGAGCAGTTCTTC. This gives the protein CSVGRGTSGSNEQFF.

Judged by abundance, this clone is medium-sized (0.01 to 0.1%). The CDR3 here is CASSQAGFRRGNEQFF. The DNA for the CDR3 is TGTGCCAGCAGCCAAGCGGGGTTCCGCCGGGGAAATGAGCAGTTCTTC. The chain combines TRBV14 with TRBJ2-1; D is possibly TRBD2 (5 bases). Trimming removed 1 base from V and 7 bases from J, with 17 bases in between. The CDR3 has 16 amino acids. Per germline, CDR1 SGHDN and CDR2 FVKESK.

The gene calls are TRBV5-1 and TRBJ1-2, with a possible D match to TRBD1 (6 bases). The V end lost 0 bases, the J end lost 2 bases, and 11 bases lay between the germline ends. CDR1 and CDR2 (germline): SGHRS, YFSETQ. The CDR3 contains 15 residues. CDR3 DNA sequence: TGCGCCAGCAGCTTGGATGCAGGGGCAAACTATGGCTACACCTTC. Protein product: CASSLDAGANYGYTF.

The V gene is TRBV19, the J gene TRBJ2-1; 9 bases are a match to TRBD2. Germline-derived CDR1 and CDR2 are LNHDA and SQIVND (reference sequence). V dropped 7 bases and J dropped 6; count of bases not matched to a gene: 13. This CDR3 is 16 amino acids long. Here the CDR3 DNA reads TGTGCCAGTAACCCCCCGGGCAGTAGCGGGAGCAATGAGCAGTTCTTC. Protein: CASNPPGSSGSNEQFF.

This clone turned up a few times. One junction end disagrees with the germline gene, perhaps due to a read error. The chain combines TRBV27 with TRBJ1-2, with 9 nucleotides matching TRBD1. The CDR3 has 13 residues. Germline loops: CDR1 MNHEY, CDR2 SMNVEV (reference sequence). Written as DNA, the CDR3 is TGTGCCAGCAGTTTAAGTACAGGGGGCCGACTTTTCTTC. Translation gives CASSLSTGGRLFF.

This chain joins TRBV30 and TRBJ1-5, with D uncertain. There are 14 residues in the CDR3. V gave up 1 base and J gave up 9 bases, with 16 bases separating them. Germline V gives CDR1 GTSNPN, CDR2 SVGIG (reference sequence). The DNA of the CDR3 is TGTGCCTGGAGTGATTTGGCCGGTGCGGGGCCCCAGCATTTT. Its protein is CAWSDLAGAGPQHF.

In this sample, this clone turned up a few times. V gene TRBV6-6 combines with J gene TRBJ2-2, with D possibly being TRBD1 (6 bases). Trimming cost V 7 bases and J 2 bases, with 11 bases left between them. The CDR3 covers 14 residues. CDR1 and CDR2 (germline): MNHNY, SVGAGI (reference sequence). Here the CDR3 reads CASTTTGNTGELFF. The CDR3 bases are TGTGCCAGCACCACGACAGGAAACACCGGGGAGCTGTTTTTT.

The V gene is TRBV7-9, the J gene TRBJ1-1; D is perhaps TRBD1 (5 bases). This CDR3 has 12 amino acids. CDR1 and CDR2 (germline): SEHNR, FQNEAQ (reference sequence). V was shortened by 1 base and J by 11 bases, with 11 bases between the two germline ends. This CDR3 is CASSLDQGEAFF. In DNA, the CDR3 is TGTGCCAGCAGCTTAGATCAGGGTGAGGCTTTCTTT.

The genes are TRBV7-8 and TRBJ2-7; 7 nucleotides align to TRBD1. Germline trimming cut 5 bases from V and 5 bases from J; bases unmatched to any gene: 3. The CDR3 length is 12 residues. The germline V gene encodes CDR1 SGHVS and CDR2 FQNEAQ. CDR3 nucleotides: TGTGCCAGCAGCCCTGGGACAGACGAGCAGTACTTC. Encoded protein: CASSPGTDEQYF. The entire variable domain, with the rest obtained from reference TRBV7-8 and TRBJ2-7, is as follows: GAGVSQSPRYKVAKRGQDVALRCDPISGHVSLFWYQQALGQGPEFLTYFQNEAQLDKSGLPSDRFFAERPEGSVSTLKIQRTQQEDSAVYLCASSPGTDEQYFGPGTRLTVT.

To note about this clone: Different DNA sequences within this sample yield the same CDR3. This chain joins TRBV5-1 and TRBJ1-1; D remains unclear. Germline assignment: CDR1 SGHRS and CDR2 YFSETQ. CDR3 length equals 14 residues. The V end was cut by 2 bases, the J end by 0 bases, with 8 bases between. The CDR3 spells CASSLLGVNTEAFF. The CDR3 nucleotides read TGCGCCAGCAGCTTACTGGGAGTGAACACTGAAGCTTTCTTT.

The CDR3: CASSSRAAGGETQYF. CDR3 DNA sequence: TGTGCCAGCAGCTCCCGGGCCGCGGGGGGAGAGACCCAGTACTTC. The chain uses TRBV6-5 and TRBJ2-5; TRBD2 aligns across 8 bases. The CDR3 spans 15 residues. The junction had 10 bases not matched to a gene; V was cut back by 6 bases and J by 4 bases. Looked up from germline, CDR1 is MNHEY and CDR2 is SVGAGI.

This clone turned up a few times. CDR3 nucleotide sequence: TGTGCCAGCACCTTAGACACGGTGACAGATACGCAGTATTTT. As protein: CASTLDTVTDTQYF. J is TRBJ2-3 and V is TRBV6-1; D is unresolved. This CDR3 contains 14 residues. V lost 7 bases and J lost 3, with 14 bases in between. The germline V gene encodes CDR1 MNHNS and CDR2 SASEGT.

Only one count was recorded for this clone. V gene TRBV6-5 combines with J gene TRBJ1-1; unclear D gene. This CDR3 has 14 amino acids. The germline V and J ends were trimmed by 6 bases and 1 base, with 12 bases remaining between them. Germline CDR1 reads MNHEY; CDR2 reads SVGAGI. For the CDR3, the DNA is TGTGCCAGCAGCGACCCACCTGAGAACACTGAAGCTTTCTTT. Translating it yields CASSDPPENTEAFF.

The rearrangement uses TRBV4-1 and TRBJ2-1; 11 nucleotides match TRBD1. CDR1 and CDR2 from the germline V gene are MGHRA and YSYEKL. Trimming at V came to 0 bases and at J to 6 bases, leaving 16 bases not matched to a gene. This CDR3 is 20 amino acids long. The CDR3 region has the DNA TGCGCCAGCAGCCAAGATTTACTCTTTCTCCGGGACAGGGGGGGCAATGAGCAGTTCTTC. Amino acid sequence: CASSQDLLFLRDRGGNEQFF.

In this sample, this clone turned up once. In nucleotides, the CDR3 is TGTGCCTGGAATAGAGGAAACACCATATATTTT. It codes for CAWNRGNTIYF. V usage is TRBV30 and J usage is TRBJ1-3; D uncertain. CDR1 GTSNPN and CDR2 SVGIG come from the germline V gene (reference sequence). V lost 4 bases to trimming and J lost 4 bases, with 5 bases between them. CDR3 size: 11 residues. The full variable domain, its missing parts supplied by reference TRBV30 and TRBJ1-3, is SQTIHQWPATLVQPVGSPLSLECTVEGTSNPNLYWYRQAAGRGLQLLFYSVGIGQISSEVPQNLSASRPQDRQFILSSKKLLLSDSGFYLCAWNRGNTIYFGEGSWLTVV.

This rearrangement joins TRBV29-1 to TRBJ2-7, with D hard to call. Germline-derived CDR1 and CDR2 are SQVTM and ANQGSEA. This CDR3 region has 12 residues. V shed 5 bases and J shed 0 bases, with 8 bases lying between them. The CDR3 sequence is CSVSLGSYEQYF. CDR3 nucleotides: TGCAGCGTTTCTCTGGGCTCCTACGAGCAGTACTTC.